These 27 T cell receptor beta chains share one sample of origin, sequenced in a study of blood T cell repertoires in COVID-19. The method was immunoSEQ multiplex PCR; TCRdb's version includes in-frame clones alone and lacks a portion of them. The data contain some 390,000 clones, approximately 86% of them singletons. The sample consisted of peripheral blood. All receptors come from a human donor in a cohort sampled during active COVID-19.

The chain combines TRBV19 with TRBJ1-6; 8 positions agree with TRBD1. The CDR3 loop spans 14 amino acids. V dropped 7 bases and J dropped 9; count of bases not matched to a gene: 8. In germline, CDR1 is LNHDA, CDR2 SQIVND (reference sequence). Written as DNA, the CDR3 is TGTGCCAGTAATCTAGGACAGGGTATTTCACCCCTCCACTTT. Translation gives CASNLGQGISPLHF.

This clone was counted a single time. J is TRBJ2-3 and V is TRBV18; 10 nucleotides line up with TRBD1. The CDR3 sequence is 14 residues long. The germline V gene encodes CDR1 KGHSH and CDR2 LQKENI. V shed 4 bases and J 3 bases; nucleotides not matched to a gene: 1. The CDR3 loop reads CASSRTGGTDTQYF. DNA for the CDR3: TGTGCCAGCTCACGGACAGGGGGGACAGATACGCAGTATTTT.

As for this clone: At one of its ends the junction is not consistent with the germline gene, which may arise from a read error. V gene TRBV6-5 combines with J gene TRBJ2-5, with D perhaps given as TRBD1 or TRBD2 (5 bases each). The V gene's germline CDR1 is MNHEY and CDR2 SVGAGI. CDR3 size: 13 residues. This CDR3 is CASTYGASETQYF. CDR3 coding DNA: TGTGCCAGCACTTACGGGGCATCAGAGACCCAGTACTTC.

In DNA, the CDR3 is TGCGCCAGCAGCCGATCCCGCGGGACAGGGAACAATGAGCAGTTCTTC. Translating gives CASSRSRGTGNNEQFF. This rearrangement joins TRBV4-1 to TRBJ2-1; 9 bases align to TRBD1. Per germline, CDR1 MGHRA and CDR2 YSYEKL. After removal of 4 bases from V and 5 bases from J, the junction contained 9 bases not matched to a gene. This CDR3 contains 16 residues.

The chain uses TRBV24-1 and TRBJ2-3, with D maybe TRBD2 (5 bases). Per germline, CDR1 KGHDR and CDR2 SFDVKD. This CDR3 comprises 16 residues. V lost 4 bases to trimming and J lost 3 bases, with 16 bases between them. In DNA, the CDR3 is TGTGCCACCAGTGACCGGGATTCTCTTGGGACAGATACGCAGTATTTT. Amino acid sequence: CATSDRDSLGTDTQYF.

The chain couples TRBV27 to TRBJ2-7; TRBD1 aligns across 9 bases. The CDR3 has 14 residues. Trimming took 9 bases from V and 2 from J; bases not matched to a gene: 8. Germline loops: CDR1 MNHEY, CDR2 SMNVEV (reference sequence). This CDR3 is CASKRDRVTYEQYF. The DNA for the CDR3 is TGTGCCAGTAAAAGGGACAGGGTAACCTACGAGCAGTACTTC.

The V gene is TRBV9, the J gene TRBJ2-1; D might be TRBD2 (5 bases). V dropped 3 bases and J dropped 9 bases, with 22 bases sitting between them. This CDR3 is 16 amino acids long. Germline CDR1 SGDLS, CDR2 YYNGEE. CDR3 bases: TGTGCCAGCAGCGAAACCTCGGCAAGAGGGCTCGGTGAGCAGTTCTTC. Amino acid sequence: CASSETSARGLGEQFF.

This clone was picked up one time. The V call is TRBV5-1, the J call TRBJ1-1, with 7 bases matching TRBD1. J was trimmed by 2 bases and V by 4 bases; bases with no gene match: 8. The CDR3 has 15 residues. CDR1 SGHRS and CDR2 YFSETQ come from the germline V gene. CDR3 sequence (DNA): TGCGCCAGCAGCGTTTCCGGGACAGACAACACTGAAGCTTTCTTT. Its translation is CASSVSGTDNTEAFF.

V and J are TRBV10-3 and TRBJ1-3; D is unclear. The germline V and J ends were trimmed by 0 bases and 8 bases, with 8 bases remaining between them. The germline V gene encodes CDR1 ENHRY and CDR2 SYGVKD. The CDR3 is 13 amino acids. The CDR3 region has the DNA TGTGCCATCAGTGAGTCTGAGGGAGACACCATATATTTT. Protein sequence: CAISESEGDTIYF.

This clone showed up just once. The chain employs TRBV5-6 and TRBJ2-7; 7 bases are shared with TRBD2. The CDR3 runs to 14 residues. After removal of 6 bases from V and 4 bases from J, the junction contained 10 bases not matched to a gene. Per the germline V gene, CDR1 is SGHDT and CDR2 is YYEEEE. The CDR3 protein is CASIPWASGYEQYF. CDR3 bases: TGTGCCAGCATCCCCTGGGCTAGCGGTTACGAGCAGTACTTC. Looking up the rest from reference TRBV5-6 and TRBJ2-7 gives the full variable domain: DAGVTQSPTHLIKTRGQQVTLRCSPKSGHDTVSWYQQALGQGPQFIFQYYEEEERQRGNFPDRFSGHQFPNYSSELNVNALLLGDSALYLCASIPWASGYEQYFGPGTRLTVT.

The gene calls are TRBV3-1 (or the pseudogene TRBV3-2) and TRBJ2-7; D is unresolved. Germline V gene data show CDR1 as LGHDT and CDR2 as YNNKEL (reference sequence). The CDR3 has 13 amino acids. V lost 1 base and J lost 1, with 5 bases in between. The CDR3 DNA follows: TGTGCCAGCAGCCAAGTCCCTTCCTACGAGCAGTACTTC. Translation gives CASSQVPSYEQYF.

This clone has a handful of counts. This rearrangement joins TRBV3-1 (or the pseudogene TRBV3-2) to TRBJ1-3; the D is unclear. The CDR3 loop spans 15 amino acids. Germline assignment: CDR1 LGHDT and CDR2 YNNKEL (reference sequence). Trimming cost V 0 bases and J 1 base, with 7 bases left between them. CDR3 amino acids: CASSQDGGSGNTIYF. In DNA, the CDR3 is TGTGCCAGCAGCCAAGACGGAGGTTCTGGAAACACCATATATTTT.

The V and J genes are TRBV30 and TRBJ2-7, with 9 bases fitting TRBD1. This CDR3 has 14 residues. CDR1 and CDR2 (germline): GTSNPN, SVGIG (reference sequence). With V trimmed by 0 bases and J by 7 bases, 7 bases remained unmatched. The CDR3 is CAWSVLQGAGEQYF. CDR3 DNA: TGTGCCTGGAGTGTACTACAGGGGGCGGGTGAGCAGTACTTC.

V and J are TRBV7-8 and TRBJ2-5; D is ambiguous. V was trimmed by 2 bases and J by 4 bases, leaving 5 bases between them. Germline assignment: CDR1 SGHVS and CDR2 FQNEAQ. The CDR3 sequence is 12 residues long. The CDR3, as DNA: TGTGCCAGCAGCTTATTAGCAGAGACCCAGTACTTC. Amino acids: CASSLLAETQYF.

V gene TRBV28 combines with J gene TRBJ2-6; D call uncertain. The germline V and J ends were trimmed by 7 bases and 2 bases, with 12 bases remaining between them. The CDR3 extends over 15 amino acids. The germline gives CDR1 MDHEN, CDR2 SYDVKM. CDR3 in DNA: TGTGCCAGCACCCCAACCCACACTGGGGCCAACGTCCTGACTTTC. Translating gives CASTPTHTGANVLTF.

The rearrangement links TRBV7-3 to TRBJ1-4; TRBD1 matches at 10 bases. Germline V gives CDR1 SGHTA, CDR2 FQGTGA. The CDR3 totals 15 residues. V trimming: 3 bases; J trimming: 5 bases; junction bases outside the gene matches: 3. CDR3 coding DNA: TGTGCCAGCAGCTTTCGGGACAGGGGAAATGAAAAACTGTTTTTT. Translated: CASSFRDRGNEKLFF.

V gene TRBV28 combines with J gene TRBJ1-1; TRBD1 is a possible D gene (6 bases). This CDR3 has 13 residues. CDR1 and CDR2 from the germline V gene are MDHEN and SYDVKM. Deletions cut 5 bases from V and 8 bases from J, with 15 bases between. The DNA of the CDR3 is TGTGCCAGCAGTCCCCCAGGACAGTCCGAAGCTTTCTTT. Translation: CASSPPGQSEAFF.

In DNA form, the CDR3 reads TGTGCCAGCAGCCGGTATAGCGGGGCCAACACCGGGGAGCTGTTTTTT. It translates to CASSRYSGANTGELFF. The genes are TRBV3-1 (or the pseudogene TRBV3-2) and TRBJ2-2; 8 nucleotides line up with TRBD2. The CDR3 is made up of 16 amino acids. V lost 4 bases and J lost 2; bases outside the gene matches: 6. Looked up from germline, CDR1 is LGHDT and CDR2 is YNNKEL (reference sequence).

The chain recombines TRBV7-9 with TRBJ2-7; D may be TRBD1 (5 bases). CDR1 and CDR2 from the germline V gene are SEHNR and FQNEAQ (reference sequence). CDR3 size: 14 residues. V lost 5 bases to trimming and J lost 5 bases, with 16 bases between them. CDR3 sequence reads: CASSKTFQGDEQYF. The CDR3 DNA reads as TGTGCCAGCAGCAAAACCTTTCAGGGCGACGAGCAGTACTTC.

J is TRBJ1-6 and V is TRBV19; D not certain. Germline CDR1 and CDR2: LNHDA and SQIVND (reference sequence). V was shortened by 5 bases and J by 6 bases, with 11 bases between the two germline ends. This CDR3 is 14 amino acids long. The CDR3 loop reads CASSRSATNSPLHF. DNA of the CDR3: TGTGCCAGTAGTCGGTCAGCGACTAATTCACCCCTCCACTTT.

The CDR3, as DNA: TGTGCCAGCAACGTCGACAGGGAATACAATGAGCAGTTCTTC. This translates into CASNVDREYNEQFF. This chain links TRBV2 with TRBJ2-1; 7 bases are a match to TRBD1. There are 14 residues in the CDR3. J gave up 4 bases and V 7 bases, and 7 bases lay outside the gene matches. Germline V gene sequence: CDR1 SNHLY, CDR2 FYNNEI.

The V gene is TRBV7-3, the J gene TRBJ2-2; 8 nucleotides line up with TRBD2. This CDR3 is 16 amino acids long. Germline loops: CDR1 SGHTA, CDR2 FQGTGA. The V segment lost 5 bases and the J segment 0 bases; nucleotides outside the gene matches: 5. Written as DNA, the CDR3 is TGTGCCAGCAGCCCCCTAGCGGGCGCGAACACCGGGGAGCTGTTTTTT. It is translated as CASSPLAGANTGELFF.

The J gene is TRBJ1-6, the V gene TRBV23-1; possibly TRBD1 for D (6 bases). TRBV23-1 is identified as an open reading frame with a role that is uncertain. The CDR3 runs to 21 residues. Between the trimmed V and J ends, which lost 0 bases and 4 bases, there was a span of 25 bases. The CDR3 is CASSQSQGHRTDKNYNSPLHF. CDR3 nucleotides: TGCGCCAGCAGTCAATCGCAGGGACACAGGACAGACAAGAATTATAATTCACCCCTCCACTTT.

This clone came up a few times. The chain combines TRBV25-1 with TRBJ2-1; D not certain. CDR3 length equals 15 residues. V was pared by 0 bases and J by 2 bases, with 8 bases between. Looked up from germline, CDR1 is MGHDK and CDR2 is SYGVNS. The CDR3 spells CASSEYRSPYNEQFF. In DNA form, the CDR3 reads TGTGCCAGCAGTGAATACAGGTCACCCTACAATGAGCAGTTCTTC.

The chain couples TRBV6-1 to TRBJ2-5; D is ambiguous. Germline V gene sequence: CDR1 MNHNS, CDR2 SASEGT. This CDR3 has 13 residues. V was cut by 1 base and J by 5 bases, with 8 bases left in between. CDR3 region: CASSEGQRETQYF. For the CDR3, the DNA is TGTGCCAGCAGTGAAGGGCAACGCGAGACCCAGTACTTC.

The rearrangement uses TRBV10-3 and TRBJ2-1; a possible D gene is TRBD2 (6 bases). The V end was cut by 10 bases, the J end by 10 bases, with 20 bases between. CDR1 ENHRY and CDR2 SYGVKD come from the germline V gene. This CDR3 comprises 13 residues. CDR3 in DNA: TGTGCCACCGAGGGGCCGGCGGGGAGGGAGCAGTTCTTC. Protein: CATEGPAGREQFF.

The CDR3 region is CASSLKGGIQETQYF. CDR3 coding DNA: TGCGCCAGCAGCTTGAAGGGGGGGATTCAAGAGACCCAGTACTTC. The genes are TRBV5-1 and TRBJ2-5; D may be TRBD2 (7 bases). V dropped 1 base and J dropped 2 bases, with 12 bases sitting between them. The CDR3 runs to 15 residues. Germline CDR1 reads SGHRS; CDR2 reads YFSETQ. The full variable domain, with the rest looked up from reference TRBV5-1 and TRBJ2-5, is KAGVTQTPRYLIKTRGQQVTLSCSPISGHRSVSWYQQTPGQGLQFLFEYFSETQRNKGNFPGRFSGRQFSNSRSEMNVSTLELGDSALYLCASSLKGGIQETQYFGPGTRLLVL.